This T cell receptor (beta chain) was sequenced for a study of T cell responses to AZD1222 COVID-19 vaccine. Study-wide findings and caveats: All repertoire sampling was performed exclusively after the peak T cell response. Just a handful of AZD1222 recipients were seropositive at baseline. Vaccine-related CD4 TCRs covered spike, predominating at 160-218 and 743-854.

Clones were sequenced by immunoSEQ multiplex PCR, and TCRdb holds only the in-frame ones, with some missing. The table includes roughly 120,000 clones, about nine tenths detected once. Germline CDR1 reads SGHRS; CDR2 reads YFSETQ. CDR3 length equals 16 residues. Trimming took 7 bases from V and 4 from J, leaving 21 bases between them. Points on this clone: Antigen unknown.

The rearrangement uses TRBV5-1 and TRBJ2-1; possibly TRBD1 for D (7 bases). This specimen was peripheral blood, taken on day 0 of AZD1222 vaccination. The source of this sequence is an adult in good health. This CDR3 is CASAEGAGGPYNEQFF. The DNA for the CDR3 is TGCGCCAGCGCGGAGGGAGCAGGGGGACCATACAATGAGCAGTTCTTC. Filled out from reference TRBV5-1 and TRBJ2-1, the complete variable domain reads KAGVTQTPRYLIKTRGQQVTLSCSPISGHRSVSWYQQTPGQGLQFLFEYFSETQRNKGNFPGRFSGRQFSNSRSEMNVSTLELGDSALYLCASAEGAGGPYNEQFFGPGTRLTVL.